Included here is one T cell receptor beta chain sequence, with context. Libraries were prepared by immunoSEQ multiplex PCR; TCRdb keeps only in-frame clonotypes and omits some of them. In the table there are under 300,000 clones, more than 75% of which are singletons. The data derive from a study of blood T cell repertoires in COVID-19. Study in general: Material from acute and convalescent COVID-19 was sourced from the United States, Italy and Spain.

This TCR derives from a man older than 75 with acute or convalescent COVID-19. Input material: peripheral blood.

The CDR3 DNA reads TGTGCCAGCAGCTTAATTGGGGGCGGCGAGCAGTACTTC. Translating it yields CASSLIGGGEQYF. The V gene is TRBV7-9, the J gene TRBJ2-7, with D possibly TRBD1 on 6 matching bases. Per germline, CDR1 SEHNR and CDR2 FQNEAQ (reference sequence). The CDR3 is 13 residues long. V lost 2 bases and J 6 bases, leaving 11 bases between the germline ends.